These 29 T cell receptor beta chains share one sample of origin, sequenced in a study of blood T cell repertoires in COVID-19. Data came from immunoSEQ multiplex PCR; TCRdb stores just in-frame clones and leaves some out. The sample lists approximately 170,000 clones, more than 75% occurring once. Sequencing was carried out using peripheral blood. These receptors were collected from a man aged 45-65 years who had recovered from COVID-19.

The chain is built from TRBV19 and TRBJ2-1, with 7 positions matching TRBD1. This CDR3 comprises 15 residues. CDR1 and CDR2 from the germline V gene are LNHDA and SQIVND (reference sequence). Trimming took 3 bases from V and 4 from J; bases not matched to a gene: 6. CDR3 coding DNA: TGTGCCAGTAGTATGATGTCAGGGGGTTACAATGAGCAGTTCTTC. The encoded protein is CASSMMSGGYNEQFF.

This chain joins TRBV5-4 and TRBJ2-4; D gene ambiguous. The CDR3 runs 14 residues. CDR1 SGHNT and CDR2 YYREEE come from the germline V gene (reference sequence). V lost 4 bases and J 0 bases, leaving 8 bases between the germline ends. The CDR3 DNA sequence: TGTGCCAGCAGCCCGGAGCTAGCCAAAAACATTCAGTACTTC. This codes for CASSPELAKNIQYF.

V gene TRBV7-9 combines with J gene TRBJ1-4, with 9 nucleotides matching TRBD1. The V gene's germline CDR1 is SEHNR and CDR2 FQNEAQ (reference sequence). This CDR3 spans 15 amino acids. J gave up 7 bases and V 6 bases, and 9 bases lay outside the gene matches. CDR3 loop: CASSKTGTGFEKLFF. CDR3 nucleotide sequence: TGTGCCAGCAGTAAAACCGGGACAGGGTTTGAAAAACTGTTTTTT.

The CDR3 DNA sequence: TGTGCCAGTAGTACGGGAGAAACGGGTGAGCAGTTCTTC. Its translation is CASSTGETGEQFF. V gene TRBV19 combines with J gene TRBJ2-1; D is possibly TRBD2 (6 bases). This CDR3 is 13 amino acids long. CDR1 and CDR2 from the germline V gene are LNHDA and SQIVND (reference sequence). Trimming removed 4 bases at V and 9 bases at J, with 13 bases between.

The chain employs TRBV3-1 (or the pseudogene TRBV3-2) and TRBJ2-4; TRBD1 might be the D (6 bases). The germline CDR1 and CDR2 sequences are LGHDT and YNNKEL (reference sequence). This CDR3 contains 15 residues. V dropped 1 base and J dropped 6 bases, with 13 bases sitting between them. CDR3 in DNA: TGTGCCAGCAGCCAAGTAAAAGGACAGCGAAACATTCAGTACTTC. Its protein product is CASSQVKGQRNIQYF.

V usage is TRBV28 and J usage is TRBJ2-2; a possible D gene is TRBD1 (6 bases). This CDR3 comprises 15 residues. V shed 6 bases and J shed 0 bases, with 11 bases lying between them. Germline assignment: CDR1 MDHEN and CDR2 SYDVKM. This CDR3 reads CASSQTGTNTGELFF. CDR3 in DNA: TGTGCCAGCAGCCAGACAGGCACGAACACCGGGGAGCTGTTTTTT.

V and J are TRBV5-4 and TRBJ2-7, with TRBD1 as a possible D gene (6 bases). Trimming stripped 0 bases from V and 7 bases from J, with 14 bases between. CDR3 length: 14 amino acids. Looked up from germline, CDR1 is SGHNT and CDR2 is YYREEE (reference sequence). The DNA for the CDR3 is TGTGCCAGCAGCTTGGACAGGGTCTGGGGGGAGCAGTACTTC. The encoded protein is CASSLDRVWGEQYF.

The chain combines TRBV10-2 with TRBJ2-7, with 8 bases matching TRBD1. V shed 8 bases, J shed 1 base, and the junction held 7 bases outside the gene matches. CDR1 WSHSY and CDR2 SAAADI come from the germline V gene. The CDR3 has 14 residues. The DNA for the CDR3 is TGCGCCAGCTTCGCGCAGGGGGCTTCCTACGAGCAGTACTTC. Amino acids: CASFAQGASYEQYF.

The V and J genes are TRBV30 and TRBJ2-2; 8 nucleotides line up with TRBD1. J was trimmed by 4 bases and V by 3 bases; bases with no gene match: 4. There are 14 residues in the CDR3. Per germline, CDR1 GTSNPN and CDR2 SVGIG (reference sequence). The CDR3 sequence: CAWRRDRPTGELFF. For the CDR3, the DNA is TGTGCCTGGAGGCGGGACAGGCCCACCGGGGAGCTGTTTTTT.

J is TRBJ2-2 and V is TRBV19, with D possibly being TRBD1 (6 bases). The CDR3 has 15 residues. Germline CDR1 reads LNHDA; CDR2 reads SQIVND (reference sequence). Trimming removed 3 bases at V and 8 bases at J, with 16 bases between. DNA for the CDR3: TGTGCCAGTAGTATTCCACAGGGATTAAGAGGGGAGCTGTTTTTT. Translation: CASSIPQGLRGELFF.

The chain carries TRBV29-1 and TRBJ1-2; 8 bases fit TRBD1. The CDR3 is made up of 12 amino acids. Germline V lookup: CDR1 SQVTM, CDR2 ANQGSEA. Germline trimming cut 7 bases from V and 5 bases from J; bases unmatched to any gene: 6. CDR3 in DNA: TGCAGCGCCGACAGGGGCGGGTATGGCTACACCTTC. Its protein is CSADRGGYGYTF.

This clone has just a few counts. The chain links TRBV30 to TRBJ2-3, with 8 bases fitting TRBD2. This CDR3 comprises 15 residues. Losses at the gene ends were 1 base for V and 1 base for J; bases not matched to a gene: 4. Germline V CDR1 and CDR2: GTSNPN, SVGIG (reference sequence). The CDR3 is CAWSGIAGRTDTQYF. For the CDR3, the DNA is TGTGCCTGGAGTGGTATAGCGGGGCGCACAGATACGCAGTATTTT.

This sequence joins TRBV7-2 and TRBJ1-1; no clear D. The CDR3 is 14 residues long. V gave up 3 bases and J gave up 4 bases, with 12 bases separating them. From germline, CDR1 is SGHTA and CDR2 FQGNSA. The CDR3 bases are TGTGCCAGCAGCTTGCTAGGTTTGGGCACTGAAGCTTTCTTT. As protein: CASSLLGLGTEAFF.

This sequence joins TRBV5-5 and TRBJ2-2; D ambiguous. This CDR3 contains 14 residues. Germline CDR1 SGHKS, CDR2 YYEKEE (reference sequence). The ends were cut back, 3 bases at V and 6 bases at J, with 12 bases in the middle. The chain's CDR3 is CASSSLVRAGELFF. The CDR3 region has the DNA TGTGCCAGCAGCTCCTTAGTACGGGCCGGGGAGCTGTTTTTT.

The CDR3 bases are TGTGCCAGCAGTTTTCAGGGGGCGAGTACTGAAGCTTTCTTT. It specifies CASSFQGASTEAFF. The chain uses TRBV28 and TRBJ1-1; 8 bases align to TRBD1. CDR3 length equals 14 residues. The germline V gene has CDR1 MDHEN and CDR2 SYDVKM. J gave up 5 bases and V 3 bases, and 5 bases lay outside the gene matches.

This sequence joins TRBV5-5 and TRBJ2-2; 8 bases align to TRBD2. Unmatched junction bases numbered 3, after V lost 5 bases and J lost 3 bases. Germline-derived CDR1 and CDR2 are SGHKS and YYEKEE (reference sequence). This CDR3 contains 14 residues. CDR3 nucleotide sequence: TGTGCCAGCAGAACCGGGGGGGACACCGGGGAGCTGTTTTTT. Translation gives CASRTGGDTGELFF.

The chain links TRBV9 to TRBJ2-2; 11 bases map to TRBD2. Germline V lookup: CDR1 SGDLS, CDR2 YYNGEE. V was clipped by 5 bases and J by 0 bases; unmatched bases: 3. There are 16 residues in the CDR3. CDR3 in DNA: TGTGCCAGCAGGGGGACTAGCGGAGCGAACACCGGGGAGCTGTTTTTT. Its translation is CASRGTSGANTGELFF.

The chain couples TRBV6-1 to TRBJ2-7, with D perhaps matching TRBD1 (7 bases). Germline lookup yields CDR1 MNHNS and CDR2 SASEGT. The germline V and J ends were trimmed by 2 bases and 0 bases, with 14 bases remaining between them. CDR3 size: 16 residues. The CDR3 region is CASSEFPGGSSYEQYF. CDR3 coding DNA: TGTGCCAGCAGTGAATTTCCAGGGGGGAGCTCCTACGAGCAGTACTTC.

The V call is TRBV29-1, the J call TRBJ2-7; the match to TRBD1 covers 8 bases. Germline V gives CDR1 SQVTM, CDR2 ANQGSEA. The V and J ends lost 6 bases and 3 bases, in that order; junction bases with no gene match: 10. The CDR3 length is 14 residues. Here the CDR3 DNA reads TGCAGCGTCCCAGCGACACAGGGGGGCTACGAGCAGTACTTC. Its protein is CSVPATQGGYEQYF.

CDR3 sequence (DNA): TGTGCCAGCAGCTTAATAGGGGACAGGGCCTACGAGCAGTACTTC. Protein sequence: CASSLIGDRAYEQYF. V is TRBV7-3 and J is TRBJ2-7; 9 nucleotides align to TRBD1. V was clipped by 1 base and J by 2 bases; unmatched bases: 3. The germline CDR1 and CDR2 sequences are SGHTA and FQGTGA. The CDR3 runs to 15 residues.

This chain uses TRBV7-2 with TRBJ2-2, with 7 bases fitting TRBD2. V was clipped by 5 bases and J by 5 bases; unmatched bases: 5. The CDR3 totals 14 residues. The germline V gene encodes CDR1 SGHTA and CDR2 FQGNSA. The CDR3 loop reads CASSHPGGTGELFF. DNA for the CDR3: TGTGCCAGCAGCCACCCGGGAGGAACCGGGGAGCTGTTTTTT.

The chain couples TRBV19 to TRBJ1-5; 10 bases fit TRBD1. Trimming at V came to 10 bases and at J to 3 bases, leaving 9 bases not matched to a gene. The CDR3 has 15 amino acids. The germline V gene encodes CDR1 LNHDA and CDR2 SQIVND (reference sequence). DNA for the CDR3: TGTGCCACCAGACAGGGGGCCGCTCCCAATCAGCCCCAGCATTTT. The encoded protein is CATRQGAAPNQPQHF.

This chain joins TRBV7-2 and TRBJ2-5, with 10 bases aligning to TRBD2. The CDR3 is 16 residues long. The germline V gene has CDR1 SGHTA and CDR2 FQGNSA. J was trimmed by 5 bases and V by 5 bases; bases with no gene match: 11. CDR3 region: CASSSKSGRAGETQYF. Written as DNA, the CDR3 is TGTGCCAGCAGCAGTAAGAGCGGGAGGGCCGGTGAGACCCAGTACTTC.

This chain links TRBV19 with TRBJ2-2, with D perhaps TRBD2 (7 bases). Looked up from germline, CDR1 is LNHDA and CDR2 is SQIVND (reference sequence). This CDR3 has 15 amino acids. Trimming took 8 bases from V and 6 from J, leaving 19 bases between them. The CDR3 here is CASYGGAERAGELFF. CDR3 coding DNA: TGTGCCAGTTATGGGGGGGCGGAGCGGGCCGGGGAGCTGTTTTTT.

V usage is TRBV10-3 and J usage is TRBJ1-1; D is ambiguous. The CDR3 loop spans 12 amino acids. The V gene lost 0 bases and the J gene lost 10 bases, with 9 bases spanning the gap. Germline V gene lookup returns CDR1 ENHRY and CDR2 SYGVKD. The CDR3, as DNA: TGTGCCATCAGTGAGTCGAGGGTGGCAGCTTTCTTT. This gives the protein CAISESRVAAFF.

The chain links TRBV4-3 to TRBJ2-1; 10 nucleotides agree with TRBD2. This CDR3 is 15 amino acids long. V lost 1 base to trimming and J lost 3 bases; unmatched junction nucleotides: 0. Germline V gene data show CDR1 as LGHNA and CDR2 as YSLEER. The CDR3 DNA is TGCGCCAGCAGCCAAGTAGCGGGGGGCTACAATGAGCAGTTCTTC. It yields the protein CASSQVAGGYNEQFF.

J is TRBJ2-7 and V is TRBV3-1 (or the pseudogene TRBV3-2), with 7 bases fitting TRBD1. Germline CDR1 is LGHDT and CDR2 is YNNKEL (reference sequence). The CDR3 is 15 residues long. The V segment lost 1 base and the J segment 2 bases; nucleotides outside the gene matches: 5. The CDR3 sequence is CASSQGQGGPYEQYF. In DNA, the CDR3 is TGTGCCAGCAGCCAAGGACAGGGTGGCCCCTACGAGCAGTACTTC.

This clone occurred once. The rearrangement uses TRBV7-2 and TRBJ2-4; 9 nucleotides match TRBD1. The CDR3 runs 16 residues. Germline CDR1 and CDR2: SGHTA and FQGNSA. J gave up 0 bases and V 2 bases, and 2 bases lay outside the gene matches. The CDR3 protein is CASSLYRGQAKNIQYF. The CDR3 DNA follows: TGTGCCAGCAGCTTATACAGGGGGCAAGCCAAAAACATTCAGTACTTC.

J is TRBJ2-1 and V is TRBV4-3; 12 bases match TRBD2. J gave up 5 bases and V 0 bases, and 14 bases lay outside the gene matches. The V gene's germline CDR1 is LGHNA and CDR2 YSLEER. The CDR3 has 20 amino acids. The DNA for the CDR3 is TGCGCCAGCAGCCAAGATCCTTACAGGGTCCGGACTAGCGGGGACAATGAGCAGTTCTTC. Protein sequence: CASSQDPYRVRTSGDNEQFF.